The sequence of this T cell receptor beta chain was determined in a study of blood T cell repertoires in COVID-19. In the study overall: PBMCs, B-cell-depleted T cells, or T cells were the source of the cDNA or gDNA that made up the material.

TCRdb's copy holds only in-frame clones and misses some; the assay was immunoSEQ multiplex PCR. The sample consists of a few hundred thousand clones, around 85% of them appearing once. The CDR3 covers 14 residues. In germline, CDR1 is LNHDA, CDR2 SQIVND (reference sequence). V was trimmed by 3 bases and J by 0 bases, leaving 8 bases between them. Material for sequencing was peripheral blood. The chain is built from TRBV19 and TRBJ1-1; D is undetermined. The receptor's source is a woman aged 18-29 years with acute or convalescent COVID-19. The CDR3 reads CASSIPELNTEAFF. The CDR3 DNA is TGTGCCAGTAGTATCCCTGAGTTGAACACTGAAGCTTTCTTT.